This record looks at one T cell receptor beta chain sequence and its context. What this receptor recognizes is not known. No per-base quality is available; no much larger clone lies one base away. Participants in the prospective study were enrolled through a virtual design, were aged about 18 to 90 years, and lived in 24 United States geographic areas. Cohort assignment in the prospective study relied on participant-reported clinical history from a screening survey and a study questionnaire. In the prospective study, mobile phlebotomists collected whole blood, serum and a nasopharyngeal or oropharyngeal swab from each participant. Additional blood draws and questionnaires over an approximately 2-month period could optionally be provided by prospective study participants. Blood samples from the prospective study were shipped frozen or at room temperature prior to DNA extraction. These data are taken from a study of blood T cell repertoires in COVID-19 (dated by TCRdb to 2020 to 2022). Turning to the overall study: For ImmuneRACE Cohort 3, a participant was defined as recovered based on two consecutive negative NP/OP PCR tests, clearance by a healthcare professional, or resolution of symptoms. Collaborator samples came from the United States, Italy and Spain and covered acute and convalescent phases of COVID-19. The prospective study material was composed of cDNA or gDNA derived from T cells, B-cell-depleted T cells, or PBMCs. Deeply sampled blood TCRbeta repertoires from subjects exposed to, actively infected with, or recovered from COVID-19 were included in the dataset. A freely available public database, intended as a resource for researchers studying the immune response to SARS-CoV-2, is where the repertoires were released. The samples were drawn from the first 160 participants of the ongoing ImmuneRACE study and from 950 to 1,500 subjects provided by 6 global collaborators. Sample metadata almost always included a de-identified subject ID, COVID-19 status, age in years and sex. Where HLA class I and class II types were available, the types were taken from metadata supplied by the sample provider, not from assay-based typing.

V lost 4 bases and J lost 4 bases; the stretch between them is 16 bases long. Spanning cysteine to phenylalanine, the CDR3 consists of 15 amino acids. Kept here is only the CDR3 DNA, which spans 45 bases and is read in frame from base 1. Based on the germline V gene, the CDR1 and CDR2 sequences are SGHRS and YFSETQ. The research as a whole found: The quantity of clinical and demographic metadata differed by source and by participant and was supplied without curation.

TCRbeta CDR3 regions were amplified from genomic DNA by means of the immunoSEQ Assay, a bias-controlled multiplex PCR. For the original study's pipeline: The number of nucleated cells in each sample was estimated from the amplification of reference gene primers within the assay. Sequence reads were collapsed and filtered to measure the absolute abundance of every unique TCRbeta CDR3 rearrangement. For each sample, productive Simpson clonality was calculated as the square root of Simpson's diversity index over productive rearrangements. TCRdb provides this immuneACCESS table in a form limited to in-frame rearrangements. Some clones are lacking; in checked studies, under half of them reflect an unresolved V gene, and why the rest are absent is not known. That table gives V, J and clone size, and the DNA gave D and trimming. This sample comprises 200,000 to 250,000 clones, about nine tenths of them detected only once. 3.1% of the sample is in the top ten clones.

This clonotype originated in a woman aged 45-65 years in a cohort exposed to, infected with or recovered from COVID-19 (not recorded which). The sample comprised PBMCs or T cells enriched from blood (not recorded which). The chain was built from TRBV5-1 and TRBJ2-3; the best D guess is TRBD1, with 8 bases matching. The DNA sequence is TGCGCCAGCAGCCAGGGGGCGGGGGATCCAGATACGCAGTATTTT. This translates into CASSQGAGDPDTQYF.